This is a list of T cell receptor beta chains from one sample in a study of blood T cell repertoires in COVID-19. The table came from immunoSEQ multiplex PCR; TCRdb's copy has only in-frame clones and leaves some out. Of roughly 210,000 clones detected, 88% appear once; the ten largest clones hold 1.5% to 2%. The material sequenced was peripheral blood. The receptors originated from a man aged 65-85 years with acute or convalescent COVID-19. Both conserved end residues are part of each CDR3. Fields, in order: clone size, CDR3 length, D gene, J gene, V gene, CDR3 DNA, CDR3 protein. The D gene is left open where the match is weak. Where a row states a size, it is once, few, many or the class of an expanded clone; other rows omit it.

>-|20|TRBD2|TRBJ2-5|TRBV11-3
TGTGCCAGCAGCTTAGATTTTCGGACTAGCTACACTTGGGTCCAAGAGACCCAGTACTTC
CASSLDFRTSYTWVQETQYF
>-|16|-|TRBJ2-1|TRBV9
TGTGCCAGCAGCCCATTCGGAGGGAAAGTGGTCAATGAGCAGTTCTTC
CASSPFGGKVVNEQFF
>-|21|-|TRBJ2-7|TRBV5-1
TGCGCCAGCAGCTTGGCCGCTACTAGTGGATTTTCCAGCTATTACTCCTACGAGCAGTACTTC
CASSLAATSGFSSYYSYEQYF
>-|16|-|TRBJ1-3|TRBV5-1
TGCGCCAGCAGCTTGCAGGTCGCAGACTCTGGAAACACCATATATTTT
CASSLQVADSGNTIYF
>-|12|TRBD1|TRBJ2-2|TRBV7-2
TGTGCCAGCAGCTTCGACAGGGGAGAACTGTTTTTT
CASSFDRGELFF
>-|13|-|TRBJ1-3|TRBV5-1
TGCGCCAGCAGCCCCCATCGCGGAGACACCATATATTTT
CASSPHRGDTIYF
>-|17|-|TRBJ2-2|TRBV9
TGTGCCAGCAGCGATCCGCGGCGGGCCTCGAACACCGGGGAGCTGTTTTTT
CASSDPRRASNTGELFF
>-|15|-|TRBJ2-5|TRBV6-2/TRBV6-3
TGTGCCAGCAGTTACTCGAAGCACTTGCAAGAGACCCAGTACTTC
CASSYSKHLQETQYF
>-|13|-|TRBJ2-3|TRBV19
TGTGCCAGTAGTAGAACCGGGACAGATACGCAGTATTTT
CASSRTGTDTQYF
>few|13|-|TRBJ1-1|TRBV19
TGTGCCAGCGGGGTAACCATGAACACTGAAGCTTTCTTT
CASGVTMNTEAFF
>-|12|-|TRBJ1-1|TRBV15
TGTGCCACCGGGGAGGGTCACACTGAAGCTTTCTTT
CATGEGHTEAFF
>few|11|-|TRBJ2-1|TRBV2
TGTGCCAGCAGTGAAGAAATTTTGCGGTTCTTC
CASSEEILRFF
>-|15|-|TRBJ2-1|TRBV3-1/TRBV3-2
TGTGCCAGCAGCCCTGCCGGGGGTGGGGCGAATGAGCAGTTCTTC
CASSPAGGGANEQFF
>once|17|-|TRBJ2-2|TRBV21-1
TGTGCCCCCAGAAGGCGGGAGACGCGATCGAACACCGGGGAGCTGTTTTTT
CAPRRRETRSNTGELFF
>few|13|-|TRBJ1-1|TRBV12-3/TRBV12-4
TGTGCCAGCAGCCTGGGGGGGCCCGGTGAAGCTTTCTTT
CASSLGGPGEAFF
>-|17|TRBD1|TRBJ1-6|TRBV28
TGTGCCAGCAGACCCTCCTCCGGGACAGGGCAGTATTCACCCCTCCACTTT
CASRPSSGTGQYSPLHF
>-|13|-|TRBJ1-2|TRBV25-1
TGTGCCAGCAGTGAACCAGCTAACTATGGCTACACCTTC
CASSEPANYGYTF
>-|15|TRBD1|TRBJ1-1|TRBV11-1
TGTGCCAGCAGCAGCCTACAGGGGGGTATCGCTGAAGCTTTCTTT
CASSSLQGGIAEAFF
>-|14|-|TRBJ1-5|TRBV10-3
TGTGCCATCAGCCAAAGGGAGGGGAATCAGCCCCAGCATTTT
CAISQREGNQPQHF
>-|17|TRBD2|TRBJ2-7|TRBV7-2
TGTGCCAGCAGCTTGCCCAGCGGGAGGACCTCTGCCTACGAGCAGTACTTC
CASSLPSGRTSAYEQYF
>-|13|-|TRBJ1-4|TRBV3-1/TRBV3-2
TGTGCCAGCAGCCAACTCAGTAATGAAAAACTGTTTTTT
CASSQLSNEKLFF
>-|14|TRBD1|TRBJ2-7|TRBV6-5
TGTGCCAGCAGTTCGACAGGGAGCTCCTACGAGCAGTACTTC
CASSSTGSSYEQYF
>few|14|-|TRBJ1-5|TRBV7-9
TGTGCCAGCAATGGGGCAGGGAAGAATCAGCCCCAGCATTTT
CASNGAGKNQPQHF
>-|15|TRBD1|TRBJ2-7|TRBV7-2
TGTGCCAGCGCTTCAGGGGGAGCTTACTCCTACGAGCAGTACTTC
CASASGGAYSYEQYF
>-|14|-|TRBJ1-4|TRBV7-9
TGTGCCAGCAGCTTAGGAGGGGGAGGGGAAAAACTGTTTTTT
CASSLGGGGEKLFF
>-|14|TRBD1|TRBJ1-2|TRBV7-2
TGTGCCAGCAGTTCGGACAGGGGGCTAGGTGGCTACACCTTC
CASSSDRGLGGYTF
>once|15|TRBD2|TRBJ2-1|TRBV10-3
TGTGCCGCCAGCCTGGGACTAGCGGTCTACAATGAGCAGTTCTTC
CAASLGLAVYNEQFF
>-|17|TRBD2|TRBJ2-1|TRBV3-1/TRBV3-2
TGTGCCAGCAGCCAAGAACGACTAGCGGGAGGGGGGAATGAGCAGTTCTTC
CASSQERLAGGGNEQFF
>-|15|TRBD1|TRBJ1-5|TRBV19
TGTGCCAGTAGTATACAGATCGCAGGGGGTCAGCCCCAGCATTTT
CASSIQIAGGQPQHF
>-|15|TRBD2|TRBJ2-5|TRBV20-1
TGCAGTGCTAGTGGGATGGGGGGAGGGGCAGAGACCCAGTACTTC
CSASGMGGGAETQYF
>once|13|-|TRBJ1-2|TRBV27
TGTGCCAGCAGTCTCCCGGGCGGGTATGGCTACACCTTC
CASSLPGGYGYTF
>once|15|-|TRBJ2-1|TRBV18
TGTGCCAGCTCCCCGAGGGAAGGAAGTAGTACTGAGCAGTTCTTC
CASSPREGSSTEQFF
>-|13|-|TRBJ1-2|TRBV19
TGTGCCAGTAGTATGGCAGGGAACTATGGCTACACCTTC
CASSMAGNYGYTF
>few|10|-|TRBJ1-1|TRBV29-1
TGCAGCGCCCAAAACACTGAAGCTTTCTTT
CSAQNTEAFF
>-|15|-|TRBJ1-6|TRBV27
TGTGCCAGCAGCTTTACGGGAACCTATAATTCACCCCTCCACTTT
CASSFTGTYNSPLHF
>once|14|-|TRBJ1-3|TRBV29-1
TGCAGCGTTGGCGGACAGCCTTTTGGAAACACCATATATTTT
CSVGGQPFGNTIYF
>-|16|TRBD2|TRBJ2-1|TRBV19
TGTGCCAGTAGTACCCGAGGGACTAGCGGGAGTAATGAGCAGTTCTTC
CASSTRGTSGSNEQFF
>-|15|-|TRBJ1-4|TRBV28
TGTGCCAGCAGTCCCGGCAGGGCGCGGGGTGAAAAACTGTTTTTT
CASSPGRARGEKLFF
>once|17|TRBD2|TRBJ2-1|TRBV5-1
TGCGCCAGCAGCTTGGGGAAGACTAGCGGGGCCTACAATGAGCAGTTCTTC
CASSLGKTSGAYNEQFF
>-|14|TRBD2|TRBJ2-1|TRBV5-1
TGCGCCAGCAGCTGGGGTCTAGCGGACAATGAGCAGTTCTTC
CASSWGLADNEQFF
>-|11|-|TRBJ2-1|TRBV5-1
TGCGCCAGCAGCTTGGGGGACTTGGAGTTCTTC
CASSLGDLEFF
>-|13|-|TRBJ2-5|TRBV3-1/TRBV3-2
TGTGCCAGCAAGACGGAGGGTGCGGAGACCCAGTACTTC
CASKTEGAETQYF
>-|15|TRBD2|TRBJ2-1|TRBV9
TGTGCCAGCAGCGTAAGCGGGGTCTCCTACAATGAGCAGTTCTTC
CASSVSGVSYNEQFF
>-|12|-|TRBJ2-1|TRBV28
TGTGCCAGCAGTTTCCAGCGCAATGAGCAGTTCTTC
CASSFQRNEQFF
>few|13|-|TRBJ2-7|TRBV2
TGTGCCAGCAGCCCAACAATGGCTGTAGAGCAGTACTTC
CASSPTMAVEQYF
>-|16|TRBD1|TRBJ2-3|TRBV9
TGTGCCAGCAGCGGTCAGACAGGGTCCCGGGGAGATACGCAGTATTTT
CASSGQTGSRGDTQYF
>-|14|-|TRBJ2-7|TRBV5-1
TGCGCCAGCAGCTTTGGACAGAATAACTACGAGCAGTACTTC
CASSFGQNNYEQYF
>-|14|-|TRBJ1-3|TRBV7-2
TGTGCCAGCAGCTTAGGGACACCGGGAAACACCATATATTTT
CASSLGTPGNTIYF
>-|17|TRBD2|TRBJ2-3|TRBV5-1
TGCGCCAGCAGCTTGGCCATGTGGGAGGGCAGCACAGATACGCAGTATTTT
CASSLAMWEGSTDTQYF
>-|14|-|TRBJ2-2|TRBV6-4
TGTGCCAGCAGTGCCGAGAGAAACACCGGGGAGCTGTTTTTT
CASSAERNTGELFF
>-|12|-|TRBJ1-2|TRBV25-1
TGTGCCAGCATGGGCTTGGACTATGGCTACACCTTC
CASMGLDYGYTF
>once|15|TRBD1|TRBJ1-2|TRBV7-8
TGTGCCAGCAGCTTTCCGGGACAGGGGGCTGGTGGCTACACCTTC
CASSFPGQGAGGYTF
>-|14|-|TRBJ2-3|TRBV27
TGTGCCAACTCGGAATCCTACAGGGAAGATACGCAGTATTTT
CANSESYREDTQYF
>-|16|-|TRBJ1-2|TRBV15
TGTGCCACCAGCAGAGGTGGAGAAAGCCTGACTCATGGCTACACCTTC
CATSRGGESLTHGYTF